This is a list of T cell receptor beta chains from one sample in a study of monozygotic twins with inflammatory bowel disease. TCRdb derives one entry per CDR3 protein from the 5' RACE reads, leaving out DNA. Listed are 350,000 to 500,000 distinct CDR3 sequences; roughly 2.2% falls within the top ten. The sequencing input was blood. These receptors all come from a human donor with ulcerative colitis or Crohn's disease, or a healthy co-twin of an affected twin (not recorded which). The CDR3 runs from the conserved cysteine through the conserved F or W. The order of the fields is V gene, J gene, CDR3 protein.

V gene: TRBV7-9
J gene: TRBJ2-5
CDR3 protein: CASSLGGTRKYF

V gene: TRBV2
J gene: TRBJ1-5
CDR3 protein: CASSAFLSNQPQHF

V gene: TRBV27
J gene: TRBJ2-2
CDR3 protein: CASSLRAGVRTGELFF

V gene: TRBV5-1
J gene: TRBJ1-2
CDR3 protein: CASSPAGTDYGYTF

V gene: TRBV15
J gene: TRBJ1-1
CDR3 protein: CATSRDGPTEAFF

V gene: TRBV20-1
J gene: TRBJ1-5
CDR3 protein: CSARDSGTGITPQHF

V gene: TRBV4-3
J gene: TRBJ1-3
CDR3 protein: CASSQDIRTSDSGNTIYF

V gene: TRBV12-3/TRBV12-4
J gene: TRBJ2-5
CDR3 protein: CASSFTGDGPAQETQYF

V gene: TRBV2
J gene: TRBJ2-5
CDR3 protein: CASIGLAGDQETQYF

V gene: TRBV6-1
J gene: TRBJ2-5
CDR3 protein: CASRSGGAGRETQYF

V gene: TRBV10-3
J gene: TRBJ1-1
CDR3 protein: CAISRQGGNTEAFF

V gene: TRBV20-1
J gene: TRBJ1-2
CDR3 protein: CSAFQQGAGGYTF

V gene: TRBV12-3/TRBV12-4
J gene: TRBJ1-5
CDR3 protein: CASSSGPTGPSIF

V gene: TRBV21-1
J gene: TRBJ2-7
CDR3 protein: CASTTLQRSYEQYF

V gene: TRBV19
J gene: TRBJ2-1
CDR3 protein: CASSIDRGSKQFF

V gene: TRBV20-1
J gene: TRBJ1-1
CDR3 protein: CSALRGVNTEAFF

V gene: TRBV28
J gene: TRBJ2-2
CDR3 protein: CASTLGHSIQTGELFF

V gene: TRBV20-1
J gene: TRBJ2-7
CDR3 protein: CSARGGSAMAYEQYF

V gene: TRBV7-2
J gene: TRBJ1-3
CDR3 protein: CASSPDAYSGNTIYF

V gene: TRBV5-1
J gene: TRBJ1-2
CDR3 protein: CASSLVHSVSQGYTF

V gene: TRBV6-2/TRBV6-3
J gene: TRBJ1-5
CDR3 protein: CASSYSRGQPQHF

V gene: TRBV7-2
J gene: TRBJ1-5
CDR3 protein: CASSLHNEGPQHF

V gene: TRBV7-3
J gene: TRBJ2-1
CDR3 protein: CASSSMGENEQFF

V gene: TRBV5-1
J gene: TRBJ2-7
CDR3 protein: CASSQDSTNYEQYF

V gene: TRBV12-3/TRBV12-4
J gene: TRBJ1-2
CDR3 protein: CASTPIGSYGYTF

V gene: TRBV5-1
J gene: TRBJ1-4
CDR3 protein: CASSLAGQAIATNEKLFF

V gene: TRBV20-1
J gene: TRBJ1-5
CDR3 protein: CSATTGMVGNQPQHF

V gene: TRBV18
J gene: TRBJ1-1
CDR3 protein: CASSLGQGRSTNTEAFF

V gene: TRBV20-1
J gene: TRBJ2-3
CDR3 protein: CSARNPRTGTLDFRADTQYF

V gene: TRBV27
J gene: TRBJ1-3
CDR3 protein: CASSLNRALSGNTIYF

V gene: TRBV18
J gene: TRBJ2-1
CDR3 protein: CASSPGLGTYNEQFF

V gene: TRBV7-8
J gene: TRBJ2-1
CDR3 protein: CASSAQGSGGIYNEQFF

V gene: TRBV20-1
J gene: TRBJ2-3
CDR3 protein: CSASPSGRVSTDTQYF

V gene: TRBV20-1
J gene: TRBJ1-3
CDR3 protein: CSARGPGPGNTIYF

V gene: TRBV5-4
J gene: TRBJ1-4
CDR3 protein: CASSRAGAANEKLFF

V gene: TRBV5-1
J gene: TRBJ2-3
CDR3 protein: CASSFSSGGTDTQYF

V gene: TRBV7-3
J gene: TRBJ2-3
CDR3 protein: CASSFFGTSGDPYTDTQYF

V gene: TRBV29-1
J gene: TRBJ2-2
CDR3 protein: CSVERRDARSGELFF

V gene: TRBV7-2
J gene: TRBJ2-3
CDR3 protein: CASSLNRAADTQYF

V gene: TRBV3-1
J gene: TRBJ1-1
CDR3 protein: CASTPRGATEAFF

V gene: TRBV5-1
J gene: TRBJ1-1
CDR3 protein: CASSPNPLGGAEAFF

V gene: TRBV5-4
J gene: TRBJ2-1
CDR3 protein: CASSLGGGNYNEQFF

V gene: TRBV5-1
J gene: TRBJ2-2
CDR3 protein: CASSFGENTGELFF

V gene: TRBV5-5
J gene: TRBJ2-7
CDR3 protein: CASSLTRTSGSYEQYF

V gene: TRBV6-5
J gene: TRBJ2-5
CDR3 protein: CASTSGGDLYF

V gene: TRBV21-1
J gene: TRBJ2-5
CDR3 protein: CASSSENRLAGDQETQYF

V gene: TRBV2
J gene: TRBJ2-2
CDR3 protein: CASRLAYTGELFF

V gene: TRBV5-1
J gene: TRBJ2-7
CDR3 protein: CASSTGTGKDEQYF

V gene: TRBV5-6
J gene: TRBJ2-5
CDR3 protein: CASSLGQGLKTQYF

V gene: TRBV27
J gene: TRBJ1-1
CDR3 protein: CASSPGQDINTEAFF

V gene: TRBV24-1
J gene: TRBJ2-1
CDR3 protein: CATSDSGYEEQFF

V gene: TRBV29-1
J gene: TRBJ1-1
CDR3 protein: CSVPPQGGGTEAFF

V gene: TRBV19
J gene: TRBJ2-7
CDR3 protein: CASRGLSTYEQYF

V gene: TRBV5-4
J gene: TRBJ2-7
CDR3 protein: CASSAPGVVEQYF

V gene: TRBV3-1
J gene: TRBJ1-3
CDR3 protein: CASSQGHLGGTIYF

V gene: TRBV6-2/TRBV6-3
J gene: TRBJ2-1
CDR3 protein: CASSYRVSYNEQFF

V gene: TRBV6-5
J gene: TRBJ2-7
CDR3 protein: CASSYDRNSYEQYF

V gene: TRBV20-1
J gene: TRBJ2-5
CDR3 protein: CSARRQGAMETQYF